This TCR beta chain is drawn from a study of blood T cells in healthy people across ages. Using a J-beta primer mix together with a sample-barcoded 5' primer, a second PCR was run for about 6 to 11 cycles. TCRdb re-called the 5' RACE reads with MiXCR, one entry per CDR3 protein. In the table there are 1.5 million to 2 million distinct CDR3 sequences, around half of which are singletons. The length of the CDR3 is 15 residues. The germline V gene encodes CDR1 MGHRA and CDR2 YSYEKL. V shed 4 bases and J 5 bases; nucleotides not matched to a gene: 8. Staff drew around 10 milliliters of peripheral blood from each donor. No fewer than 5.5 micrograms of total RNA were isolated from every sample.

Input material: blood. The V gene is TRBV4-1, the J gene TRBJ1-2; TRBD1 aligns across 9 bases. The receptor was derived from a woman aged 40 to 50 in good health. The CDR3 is CASSPRDREGYGYTF. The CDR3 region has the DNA TGCGCCAGCAGCCCCCGGGACAGGGAAGGATATGGCTACACCTTC.